The 28 T cell receptor beta chains below come from one sample, sequenced in a study of control samples from healthy donors and cancer patients. This table comes from immunoSEQ multiplex PCR, and its TCRdb copy is limited to in-frame clones, with some not included. The table includes about 65,000 clones, 90% detected once. The sample comprised PBMCs. These receptors all stem from a woman aged 50 to 60 with colorectal cancer.

The genes are TRBV27 and TRBJ2-2; D unresolved. The germline gives CDR1 MNHEY, CDR2 SMNVEV (reference sequence). The V end lost 8 bases, the J end lost 1 base, and 17 bases lay between the germline ends. The length of the CDR3 is 16 residues. The CDR3 loop reads CASLTWAAENTGELFF. The CDR3 region has the DNA TGTGCCAGCCTAACCTGGGCAGCCGAGAACACCGGGGAGCTGTTTTTT.

This clone was seen a single time. The chain has TRBV19 and TRBJ1-5; 8 nucleotides match TRBD1. CDR1 and CDR2 from the germline V gene are LNHDA and SQIVND (reference sequence). This CDR3 has 14 amino acids. After removal of 7 bases from V and 7 bases from J, the junction contained 9 bases not matched to a gene. For the CDR3, the DNA is TGTGCCAGTACCCGACAGGGGTCCGGACAGCCCCAGCATTTT. It translates to CASTRQGSGQPQHF.

The chain employs TRBV19 and TRBJ2-6; TRBD1 might be the D (5 bases). CDR1 and CDR2 (germline): LNHDA, SQIVND (reference sequence). CDR3 length equals 16 residues. With 7 bases removed from V and 2 bases from J, the gap between germline ends came to 15 bases. CDR3 region: CASTSNRLTGANVLTF. CDR3 sequence (DNA): TGTGCCAGTACCTCAAACAGGTTGACTGGGGCCAACGTCCTGACTTTC.

V and J are TRBV15 and TRBJ1-2; unclear D gene. Trimming pared 0 bases from V and 4 bases from J, leaving 9 bases between. Germline assignment: CDR1 LNHNV and CDR2 YYDKDF (reference sequence). This CDR3 spans 14 amino acids. CDR3 bases: TGTGCCACCAGCAGAGATAGGGTGGGCTATGGCTACACCTTC. Its protein is CATSRDRVGYGYTF.

This chain uses TRBV6-1 with TRBJ2-7; 12 bases agree with TRBD2. V lost 4 bases and J lost 4; bases outside the gene matches: 14. Germline lookup yields CDR1 MNHNS and CDR2 SASEGT. The length of the CDR3 is 18 residues. CDR3 loop: CASSATPSGGALWYEQYF. The CDR3 DNA reads TGTGCCAGCAGTGCTACCCCTAGCGGGGGGGCTCTTTGGTACGAGCAGTACTTC.

The chain carries TRBV7-9 and TRBJ2-5; D is uncertain. The V end was cut by 5 bases, the J end by 4 bases, with 8 bases between. From germline, CDR1 is SEHNR and CDR2 FQNEAQ (reference sequence). This CDR3 region has 12 residues. CDR3 nucleotide sequence: TGTGCCAGCAGCCGGTCCCCAGAGACCCAGTACTTC. It encodes CASSRSPETQYF.

This clone occurred once. This chain links TRBV14 with TRBJ2-2; D perhaps matches TRBD1 (5 bases). The CDR3 covers 14 residues. Per germline, CDR1 SGHDN and CDR2 FVKESK. V was clipped by 0 bases and J by 6 bases, with 8 bases between them. The CDR3 bases are TGTGCCAGCAGCCAAGAAGGACATCCCGGGGAGCTGTTTTTT. Protein product: CASSQEGHPGELFF. The full variable domain, rest sourced from reference TRBV14 and TRBJ2-2, is EAGVTQFPSHSVIEKGQTVTLRCDPISGHDNLYWYRRVMGKEIKFLLHFVKESKQDESGMPNNRFLAERTGGTYSTLKVQPAELEDSGVYFCASSQEGHPGELFFGEGSRLTVL.

This chain joins TRBV4-1 and TRBJ1-1; 7 nucleotides line up with TRBD1. J lost 1 base, V lost 5 bases, and 7 bases had no gene match. From germline, CDR1 is MGHRA and CDR2 YSYEKL. The CDR3 is made up of 15 amino acids. The CDR3, as DNA: TGCGCCAGCAGCAGACATCAGGGGGAGAACACTGAAGCTTTCTTT. Translated, it gives CASSRHQGENTEAFF.

The J gene is TRBJ1-5, the V gene TRBV15, with TRBD1 matching 7 bases. Germline V CDR1 and CDR2: LNHNV, YYDKDF (reference sequence). The CDR3 spans 15 residues. J gave up 5 bases and V 5 bases, and 9 bases lay outside the gene matches. The CDR3 region is CATSQRGQRYQPQHF. CDR3 DNA sequence: TGTGCCACCAGCCAGAGGGGACAGCGATATCAGCCCCAGCATTTT. Variable domain in full (rest from reference TRBV15 and TRBJ1-5): DAMVIQNPRYQVTQFGKPVTLSCSQTLNHNVMYWYQQKSSQAPKLLFHYYDKDFNNEADTPDNFQSRRPNTSFCFLDIRSPGLGDTAMYLCATSQRGQRYQPQHFGDGTRLSIL.

The rearrangement uses TRBV29-1 and TRBJ2-2; 8 bases are shared with TRBD1. Germline values: CDR1 SQVTM, CDR2 ANQGSEA. The CDR3 extends over 14 amino acids. V shed 6 bases and J 6 bases; nucleotides not matched to a gene: 9. The CDR3 nucleotides read TGCAGCGTCCTGACAGGGGTTATCGCCGGGGAGCTGTTTTTT. Amino acids: CSVLTGVIAGELFF.

A few counts support this clone. Other DNA sequences within the sample encode an identical CDR3. This rearrangement joins TRBV28 to TRBJ2-5; 7 positions match TRBD1. The CDR3 covers 12 residues. In germline, CDR1 is MDHEN, CDR2 SYDVKM. The V segment lost 6 bases and the J segment 3 bases; nucleotides outside the gene matches: 1. The CDR3 reads CASRTGEETQYF. In DNA, the CDR3 is TGTGCCAGCAGAACAGGGGAAGAGACCCAGTACTTC.

The chain recombines TRBV11-2 with TRBJ2-7; D may be TRBD2 (5 bases). Trimming took 1 base from V and 3 from J, leaving 16 bases between them. The CDR3 is 16 residues long. In germline, CDR1 is SGHAT, CDR2 FQNNGV. CDR3 in amino acids: CASSLVGGDYNYEQYF. Here the CDR3 DNA reads TGTGCCAGCAGCTTAGTGGGTGGTGACTACAACTACGAGCAGTACTTC. Drawing the rest from reference TRBV11-2 and TRBJ2-7, the complete variable domain is EAGVAQSPRYKIIEKRQSVAFWCNPISGHATLYWYQQILGQGPKLLIQFQNNGVVDDSQLPKDRFSAERLKGVDSTLKIQPAKLEDSAVYLCASSLVGGDYNYEQYFGPGTRLTVT.

The gene calls are TRBV11-3 and TRBJ2-7; D is tentatively TRBD1 or TRBD2 (7 bases each). Germline assignment: CDR1 SGHNT and CDR2 YENEEA. V was shortened by 4 bases and J by 2 bases, with 12 bases between the two germline ends. The CDR3 runs to 14 residues. The CDR3 sequence: CASSSQGGAYEQYF. CDR3 sequence (DNA): TGTGCCAGCAGCTCGCAGGGGGGGGCCTACGAGCAGTACTTC. Together with reference TRBV11-3 and TRBJ2-7, the CDR3 gives the full variable domain: EAGVVQSPRYKIIEKKQPVAFWCNPISGHNTLYWYLQNLGQGPELLIRYENEEAVDDSQLPKDRFSAERLKGVDSTLKIQPAELGDSAVYLCASSSQGGAYEQYFGPGTRLTVT.

The chain couples TRBV28 to TRBJ1-3; D is undetermined. V was pared by 5 bases and J by 0 bases, with 8 bases between. The CDR3 contains 14 residues. Germline V lookup: CDR1 MDHEN, CDR2 SYDVKM. This CDR3 is CASSTAVSGNTIYF. CDR3 bases: TGTGCCAGCAGTACTGCTGTCTCTGGAAACACCATATATTTT.

This chain connects TRBV12-3 or TRBV12-4 to TRBJ1-5; no clear D gene. Trimming removed 5 bases from V and 8 bases from J, with 10 bases in between. The CDR3 is made up of 12 amino acids. The CDR3 sequence: CASSTRIKPQHF. The CDR3 DNA follows: TGTGCCAGCAGTACGAGAATCAAGCCCCAGCATTTT.

This clone was seen more than once but under ten times. The rearrangement uses TRBV15 and TRBJ2-1, with 7 bases aligning to TRBD2. V gave up 3 bases and J gave up 0 bases; unmatched junction bases: 8. Germline V lookup: CDR1 LNHNV, CDR2 YYDKDF (reference sequence). The CDR3 spans 17 residues. The CDR3 DNA sequence: TGTGCCACCAGCAGGCTCTTGAGCGGGGACTCCTACAATGAGCAGTTCTTC. This encodes CATSRLLSGDSYNEQFF. Full variable domain (rest looked up from reference TRBV15 and TRBJ2-1): DAMVIQNPRYQVTQFGKPVTLSCSQTLNHNVMYWYQQKSSQAPKLLFHYYDKDFNNEADTPDNFQSRRPNTSFCFLDIRSPGLGDTAMYLCATSRLLSGDSYNEQFFGPGTRLTVL.

This chain uses TRBV6-5 with TRBJ2-1; 9 positions match TRBD1. There are 15 residues in the CDR3. V shed 6 bases and J 7 bases; nucleotides not matched to a gene: 10. The germline CDR1 and CDR2 sequences are MNHEY and SVGAGI. CDR3 residues: CASRPTGGVSNEQFF. Written as DNA, the CDR3 is TGTGCCAGCAGACCAACAGGGGGCGTGAGTAATGAGCAGTTCTTC.

The V and J genes are TRBV30 and TRBJ1-5; a possible D gene is TRBD1 (5 bases). Germline loops: CDR1 GTSNPN, CDR2 SVGIG (reference sequence). The CDR3 is 13 amino acids. Between the trimmed V and J ends, which lost 2 bases and 1 base, there was a span of 6 bases. CDR3 in DNA: TGTGCCTGGAGTAGACAGAGCAATCAGCCCCAGCATTTT. It is translated as CAWSRQSNQPQHF.

V usage is TRBV5-1 and J usage is TRBJ2-1, with D perhaps TRBD2 (5 bases). In germline, CDR1 is SGHRS, CDR2 YFSETQ. Trimming took off 2 bases at V and 14 bases at J, with 14 bases between the two ends. The CDR3 spans 12 residues. The CDR3 here is CASSLPDSREFF. The CDR3, as DNA: TGCGCCAGCAGCTTACCCGACTCGCGGGAGTTCTTC.

This clone came up once. The chain combines TRBV5-3 with TRBJ1-6, with TRBD1 matching over 9 bases. TRBV5-3 is an open reading frame whose function is uncertain. This CDR3 contains 14 residues. The V segment lost 4 bases and the J segment 7 bases; nucleotides outside the gene matches: 3. The CDR3 loop is CARSRDRVNSPLHF. CDR3 in DNA: TGTGCCAGAAGCCGGGACAGGGTGAATTCACCCCTCCACTTT.

The V and J genes are TRBV6-4 and TRBJ1-1, with D perhaps matching TRBD1 (6 bases). This CDR3 spans 14 amino acids. Trimming removed 4 bases from V and 4 bases from J, with 13 bases in between. Germline CDR1 and CDR2: MRHNA and SNTAGT. Written as DNA, the CDR3 is TGTGCCAGCAGTGCATCGGGGGGCTTCACTGAAGCTTTCTTT. Its translation is CASSASGGFTEAFF.

This chain joins TRBV5-1 and TRBJ1-5; D call uncertain. V lost 0 bases, J lost 6 bases, and 7 bases lay in between. The germline V gene has CDR1 SGHRS and CDR2 YFSETQ. The CDR3 loop spans 13 amino acids. This CDR3 reads CASSLAPGQPQHF. CDR3 in DNA: TGCGCCAGCAGCTTGGCGCCGGGTCAGCCCCAGCATTTT.

The rearrangement links TRBV7-8 to TRBJ1-1, with D perhaps matching TRBD1 (6 bases). Looked up from germline, CDR1 is SGHVS and CDR2 is FQNEAQ. The CDR3 totals 15 residues. V lost 5 bases, J lost 6 bases, and 19 bases lay in between. CDR3 bases: TGTGCCAGCAGCCTCCGGGACTACGAGGGGGCTGAAGCTTTCTTT. Its translation: CASSLRDYEGAEAFF.

This chain links TRBV5-4 with TRBJ1-2; 10 bases line up with TRBD1. CDR1 and CDR2 from the germline V gene are SGHNT and YYREEE (reference sequence). The J segment lost 8 bases and the V segment lost 4 bases, leaving 14 bases of the junction unmatched. The CDR3 has 16 residues. For the CDR3, the DNA is TGTGCCAGCAGCACCGCCTTGACAGGGGGCCGGGGCGGCTACACCTTC. Its protein is CASSTALTGGRGGYTF.

The V and J genes are TRBV2 and TRBJ1-6; unclear D gene. The ends were cut back, 6 bases at V and 3 bases at J, with 15 bases in the middle. Germline CDR1 reads SNHLY; CDR2 reads FYNNEI. The CDR3 has 16 amino acids. The CDR3 reads CASRAGPTFYNSPLHF. In nucleotides, the CDR3 is TGTGCCAGCAGAGCCGGGCCGACTTTCTATAATTCACCCCTCCACTTT.

The genes are TRBV28 and TRBJ2-3, with TRBD2 identical over 8 bases. The ends lost 6 bases at V and 6 bases at J; junction bases unmatched: 8. Per germline, CDR1 MDHEN and CDR2 SYDVKM. CDR3 length equals 14 residues. The CDR3 DNA reads TGTGCCAGCAGGTTCCCCGGGAGGGCGGATACGCAGTATTTT. It translates to CASRFPGRADTQYF.

The chain uses TRBV3-1 (or the pseudogene TRBV3-2) and TRBJ1-5; D gene uncertain. The CDR3 spans 15 residues. The germline V and J ends were trimmed by 5 bases and 4 bases, with 15 bases remaining between them. Germline values: CDR1 LGHDT, CDR2 YNNKEL (reference sequence). The CDR3 sequence: CASSADANGNQPQHF. CDR3 nucleotide sequence: TGTGCCAGCAGCGCGGACGCGAACGGGAATCAGCCCCAGCATTTT.

V usage is TRBV7-8 and J usage is TRBJ2-7, with a weak D call TRBD2 (5 bases). Germline values: CDR1 SGHVS, CDR2 FQNEAQ. This CDR3 spans 13 amino acids. The ends were cut back, 2 bases at V and 6 bases at J, with 11 bases in the middle. CDR3 DNA sequence: TGTGCCAGCAGCTTACCCGGAGGCTCCGAGCAGTACTTC. Its translation is CASSLPGGSEQYF.